Listed below are T cell receptor beta chains from one sample, sequenced in a study of blood T cell repertoires in COVID-19. Profiled with immunoSEQ multiplex PCR; TCRdb holds only in-frame clones, not every one. The sample shows around 160,000 clones, around 80% of them seen only once. The sequenced material came from peripheral blood. Receptors originate from a woman at least 80 years old with acute or convalescent COVID-19. The CDR3 runs from the conserved cysteine through the conserved F or W. Fields, in order: V gene, J gene, CDR3 protein.

>TRBV19|TRBJ2-1
CASRPRTSQYNEQFF
>TRBV7-9|TRBJ1-4
CASSPPGQTEKLFF
>TRBV4-2|TRBJ2-5
CASSQDPARGGETQYF
>TRBV24-1|TRBJ2-3
CATSDLLGTSTDTQYF
>TRBV27|TRBJ2-1
CASSFLGLAGDGNEQFF
>TRBV28|TRBJ2-7
CVTGRDSYEQYF
>TRBV5-8|TRBJ2-4
CASSFRTERSIQYF
>TRBV13|TRBJ2-5
CASSLVLETQYF
>TRBV28|TRBJ2-1
CASSLVRREGYNEQFF
>TRBV24-1|TRBJ2-3
CATTPKKSGTGHTQYF
>TRBV18|TRBJ2-7
CASSLLALHEQYF
>TRBV19|TRBJ2-2
CASTWDRVTGELFF
>TRBV15|TRBJ1-2
CATSMDRGYGYTF